This T cell receptor beta chain was sequenced for a study of shared clonotypes between healthy human individuals. The CDR3 is 15 residues long. Germline lookup yields CDR1 SGHRS and CDR2 YFSETQ. Trimming took off 3 bases at V and 1 base at J, with 10 bases between the two ends. The protocol was immunoSEQ multiplex PCR, while the TCRdb copy is restricted to in-frame clones and leaves out a portion. The data hold about 600,000 clones, with 97% observed a single time. The chain joins TRBV5-1 to TRBJ2-2; D not resolved. The sequencing sample was made of naive CD4+ T cells sorted from blood. Subset given: CD45RA+ positively selected. This TCR was recovered from a woman in her twenties or thirties in good health. The CDR3 loop is CASSSKSKNTGELFF. The CDR3, as DNA: TGCGCCAGCAGCTCGAAAAGCAAGAACACCGGGGAGCTGTTTTTT.